The 10 T cell receptor beta chains listed next were all sequenced from one sample in a study of T cell responses to AZD1222 COVID-19 vaccine (dated by TCRdb to 2020 to 2023). Explained via the paper, the time point label denotes: baseline before first vaccination. Libraries were built with the immunoSEQ multiplex PCR assay. What TCRdb holds here is the immuneACCESS table cut down to in-frame rearrangements. Part of the clones is not present; checked against another copy, under half of the missing clones reflect an unresolved V gene, and the others are unexplained. The sample contains some 130,000 clones, approximately 85% of them found a single time. The top ten clonotypes cover about 1.6% of the sample. The sequencing here drew on peripheral blood, taken on day 0 of AZD1222 vaccination. Receptor source: an adult in good health.

The CDR3, as DNA: TGTGCCAGTAGTATGAGAAGCGGGGGGGCTTCTAGCACAGATACGCAGTATTTT. It encodes CASSMRSGGASSTDTQYF. The chain recombines TRBV19 with TRBJ2-3, with 10 bases matching TRBD2. V lost 3 bases, J lost 0 bases, and 9 bases stayed unmatched. Germline V gene lookup returns CDR1 LNHDA and CDR2 SQIVND (reference sequence). This CDR3 has 18 residues.

The chain carries TRBV5-6 and TRBJ2-1; 11 nucleotides align to TRBD2. There are 16 residues in the CDR3. Looked up from germline, CDR1 is SGHDT and CDR2 is YYEEEE. The V and J ends lost 4 bases and 6 bases, in that order; junction bases with no gene match: 9. The CDR3 loop is CASSILAGGGGNEQFF. DNA for the CDR3: TGTGCCAGCAGCATCCTAGCGGGAGGCGGGGGCAATGAGCAGTTCTTC.

V and J are TRBV6-5 and TRBJ1-1, with TRBD1 matching over 7 bases. CDR1 and CDR2 (germline): MNHEY, SVGAGI. This CDR3 spans 13 amino acids. After removal of 7 bases from V and 4 bases from J, the junction contained 6 bases not matched to a gene. The CDR3 loop is CASTRQGSTEAFF. The CDR3 bases are TGTGCCAGCACCAGACAGGGTAGCACTGAAGCTTTCTTT.

V usage is TRBV4-1 and J usage is TRBJ1-2; D gene unclear. V lost 4 bases and J 6 bases, leaving 12 bases between the germline ends. Per germline, CDR1 MGHRA and CDR2 YSYEKL. The CDR3 sequence is 13 residues long. The CDR3 is CASSLQRSDGYTF. The CDR3 DNA reads as TGCGCCAGCAGCCTCCAGAGGTCGGATGGCTACACCTTC.

The chain employs TRBV14 and TRBJ2-7, with 11 nucleotides matching TRBD2. Germline V gene lookup returns CDR1 SGHDN and CDR2 FVKESK. This CDR3 has 13 amino acids. Losses at the gene ends were 1 base for V and 13 bases for J; bases not matched to a gene: 6. CDR3 DNA: TGTGCCAGCAGCCAAGCCGGGACTAGCGGTGTCTACTTC. Translating gives CASSQAGTSGVYF.

This clone occurred once. The genes are TRBV7-8 and TRBJ1-5; 9 bases align to TRBD1. Trimming removed 1 base from V and 2 bases from J; junction bases left unmatched: 15. The CDR3 spans 20 residues. Germline V CDR1 and CDR2: SGHVS, FQNEAQ. This CDR3 is CASSLGSVGTGRSGNQPQHF. CDR3 DNA sequence: TGTGCCAGCAGCTTAGGGAGCGTGGGGACAGGGAGGTCGGGCAATCAGCCCCAGCATTTT.

Only one count was recorded for this clone. The chain combines TRBV3-1 (or the pseudogene TRBV3-2) with TRBJ1-2; D remains unclear. The CDR3 contains 14 residues. CDR1 LGHDT and CDR2 YNNKEL come from the germline V gene (reference sequence). V was trimmed by 4 bases and J by 4 bases, leaving 13 bases between them. The CDR3 sequence: CASSLASGIYGYTF. DNA of the CDR3: TGTGCCAGCAGCCTAGCCTCAGGTATCTATGGCTACACCTTC.

The chain uses TRBV5-4 and TRBJ2-5, with TRBD1 matching over 7 bases. The CDR3 contains 14 residues. The ends lost 4 bases at V and 0 bases at J; junction bases unmatched: 3. Germline CDR1 SGHNT, CDR2 YYREEE (reference sequence). The CDR3 loop reads CASSTGTDQETQYF. Here the CDR3 DNA reads TGTGCCAGCAGCACCGGGACAGACCAAGAGACCCAGTACTTC. The whole variable domain, filled in from reference TRBV5-4 and TRBJ2-5, reads ETGVTQSPTHLIKTRGQQVTLRCSSQSGHNTVSWYQQALGQGPQFIFQYYREEENGRGNFPPRFSGLQFPNYSSELNVNALELDDSALYLCASSTGTDQETQYFGPGTRLLVL.

Remarks on this clone: The same CDR3 can be traced to other DNA sequences in this sample. The J gene is TRBJ2-3, the V gene TRBV9; D uncertain. V was clipped by 0 bases and J by 1 base, with 0 bases between them. In germline, CDR1 is SGDLS, CDR2 YYNGEE. The CDR3 spans 12 residues. The CDR3 sequence: CASSVGTDTQYF. In DNA form, the CDR3 reads TGTGCCAGCAGCGTAGGCACAGATACGCAGTATTTT.

This clone was recorded once. The J gene is TRBJ2-2, the V gene TRBV7-6, with TRBD1 matching over 9 bases. The CDR3 has 16 amino acids. Germline loops: CDR1 SGHVS, CDR2 FNYEAQ. Trimming took 1 base from V and 4 from J; bases not matched to a gene: 4. Here the CDR3 reads CASSLGTGVGTGELFF. CDR3 coding DNA: TGTGCCAGCAGCTTAGGGACAGGGGTCGGCACCGGGGAGCTGTTTTTT.